A single sample is the source of the 27 T cell receptor beta chains below, sequenced in a study of cytotoxic CD8 clonotypes in ibrutinib-treated CLL. Generated by immunoSEQ multiplex PCR, the TCRdb table keeps only in-frame clones and is missing some. The sample holds more than 200,000 clones; about 75% are singletons and the top ten take around 5.9%. Here the sequenced sample was PBMCs, taken after 12 months of ibrutinib treatment. All receptors come from a human donor with chronic lymphocytic leukemia.

This clone was seen only a few times. The rearrangement links TRBV11-2 to TRBJ1-6; unclear D gene. Trimming took 5 bases from V and 0 from J, leaving 11 bases between them. Germline loops: CDR1 SGHAT, CDR2 FQNNGV. This CDR3 comprises 16 residues. The CDR3 region is CASSPTDRSYNSPLHF. The CDR3 nucleotides read TGTGCCAGCAGCCCGACCGACCGCTCCTATAATTCACCCCTCCACTTT.

This clone was recorded many times. The chain uses TRBV7-3 and TRBJ1-3; D is unresolved. Trimming removed 2 bases from V and 0 bases from J, with 8 bases in between. Germline CDR1 is SGHTA and CDR2 is FQGTGA. The CDR3 sequence is 15 residues long. The chain's CDR3 is CASSLDSNSGNTIYF. The CDR3 nucleotides read TGTGCCAGCAGCTTAGACTCTAACTCTGGAAACACCATATATTTT.

The chain couples TRBV30 to TRBJ1-5, with 7 positions matching TRBD1. In germline, CDR1 is GTSNPN, CDR2 SVGIG (reference sequence). The J segment lost 0 bases and the V segment lost 3 bases, leaving 8 bases of the junction unmatched. This CDR3 has 16 residues. CDR3 amino acids: CAWRRQGGYSNQPQHF. CDR3 bases: TGTGCCTGGAGAAGGCAGGGGGGTTATAGCAATCAGCCCCAGCATTTT.

The chain couples TRBV10-1 to TRBJ2-1, with D perhaps being TRBD1 or TRBD2 (7 bases each). Germline-derived CDR1 and CDR2 are WNHNN and SYGVQD (reference sequence). The V and J ends lost 10 bases and 8 bases respectively, with 21 bases between them. The CDR3 has 14 residues. CDR3: CATDWRQGGHEQFF. CDR3 in DNA: TGCGCCACCGATTGGAGACAGGGAGGGCATGAGCAGTTCTTC.

The genes are TRBV7-9 and TRBJ1-5; D is undetermined. CDR3 length equals 16 residues. The V gene lost 7 bases and the J gene lost 7 bases, with 23 bases spanning the gap. Germline V lookup: CDR1 SEHNR, CDR2 FQNEAQ (reference sequence). The CDR3 region is CASTHSRLGVRQPQHF. The CDR3 DNA is TGTGCCAGCACCCATAGCAGGCTTGGGGTGCGGCAGCCCCAGCATTTT. The complete variable domain, with remaining parts taken from reference TRBV7-9 and TRBJ1-5, reads DTGVSQNPRHKITKRGQNVTFRCDPISEHNRLYWYRQTLGQGPEFLTYFQNEAQLEKSRLLSDRFSAERPKGSFSTLEIQRTEQGDSAMYLCASTHSRLGVRQPQHFGDGTRLSIL.

With respect to this clone: Distinct nucleotide sequences in the sample also encode this CDR3. V gene TRBV6-6 combines with J gene TRBJ1-2, with unresolved D. This CDR3 contains 12 residues. CDR1 and CDR2 (germline): MNHNY, SVGAGI (reference sequence). Trimming removed 2 bases from V and 3 bases from J, with 4 bases in between. The CDR3 spells CASSYDDYGYTF. Here the CDR3 DNA reads TGTGCCAGCAGTTACGATGACTATGGCTACACCTTC.

This clone turned up a few times. As DNA, the CDR3 is TGTGCCAGCAGCTTAGGGCGTACAGGGGGACAAGAGACCCAGTACTTC. Translating it yields CASSLGRTGGQETQYF. The genes are TRBV7-8 and TRBJ2-5; 8 positions match TRBD1. Germline CDR1 SGHVS, CDR2 FQNEAQ. J was trimmed by 2 bases and V by 1 base; bases with no gene match: 6. CDR3 length: 16 amino acids.

The gene calls are TRBV5-1 and TRBJ2-1, with 11 bases aligning to TRBD2. The trim removed 1 base at V and 3 bases at J, leaving 6 bases unmatched. The CDR3 is 17 residues long. CDR1 and CDR2 (germline): SGHRS, YFSETQ. CDR3: CASSLTPLAGVYNEQFF. In DNA, the CDR3 is TGCGCCAGCAGCTTGACACCACTAGCGGGGGTCTACAATGAGCAGTTCTTC.

The chain combines TRBV2 with TRBJ1-5, with unresolved D. The CDR3 has 12 amino acids. The V and J ends lost 0 bases and 12 bases respectively, with 9 bases between them. Germline loops: CDR1 SNHLY, CDR2 FYNNEI. CDR3 sequence: CASSEAKVFQHF. CDR3 nucleotide sequence: TGTGCCAGCAGTGAAGCCAAGGTTTTCCAGCATTTT. The variable domain in full, with the rest retrieved from reference TRBV2 and TRBJ1-5, is EPEVTQTPSHQVTQMGQEVILRCVPISNHLYFYWYRQILGQKVEFLVSFYNNEISEKSEIFDDQFSVERPDGSNFTLKIRSTKLEDSAMYFCASSEAKVFQHFGDGTRLSIL.

This clone was counted between two and nine times. V and J are TRBV5-1 and TRBJ2-1; the match to TRBD2 covers 7 bases. CDR3 length equals 15 residues. The germline gives CDR1 SGHRS, CDR2 YFSETQ. J lost 2 bases, V lost 0 bases, and 2 bases had no gene match. Here the CDR3 reads CASSLGLAAYNEQFF. Written as DNA, the CDR3 is TGCGCCAGCAGCTTGGGGCTAGCGGCCTACAATGAGCAGTTCTTC.

The chain employs TRBV5-1 and TRBJ2-3, with D perhaps matching TRBD2 (5 bases). The V gene's germline CDR1 is SGHRS and CDR2 YFSETQ. CDR3 length: 15 residues. V lost 5 bases and J lost 2, with 15 bases in between. The CDR3 DNA is TGCGCCAGCAGGATTGGGGAGCGCTCCACAGATACGCAGTATTTT. Translating it yields CASRIGERSTDTQYF.

J is TRBJ1-2 and V is TRBV9; D unresolved. There are 13 residues in the CDR3. Trimming took 1 base from V and 3 from J, leaving 7 bases between them. Per germline, CDR1 SGDLS and CDR2 YYNGEE. The CDR3 region has the DNA TGTGCCAGCAGCGTAATAGGAGACTATGGCTACACCTTC. Translated: CASSVIGDYGYTF.

As DNA, the CDR3 is TGTGCCAGCAGCGCAGGACTGACAGGCTTTAATGAAAAACTGTTTTTT. The encoded protein is CASSAGLTGFNEKLFF. The chain employs TRBV7-9 and TRBJ1-4; TRBD1 is a possible D gene (6 bases). The CDR3 has 16 residues. With 5 bases removed from V and 4 bases from J, the gap between germline ends came to 17 bases. The germline V gene encodes CDR1 SEHNR and CDR2 FQNEAQ (reference sequence).

V gene TRBV19 combines with J gene TRBJ1-5, with 8 positions matching TRBD1. Trimming cost V 10 bases and J 7 bases; bases outside gene matches: 6. In germline, CDR1 is LNHDA, CDR2 SQIVND (reference sequence). CDR3 length: 12 residues. The CDR3 DNA reads as TGTGCCACCGGACAGGGTGAACAGCCCCAGCATTTT. Translation gives CATGQGEQPQHF.

Only one count was recorded for this clone. The J gene is TRBJ2-1, the V gene TRBV5-1; perhaps D is TRBD1 or TRBD2 (6 bases each). Per the germline V gene, CDR1 is SGHRS and CDR2 is YFSETQ. Deletions cut 4 bases from V and 2 bases from J, with 13 bases between. This CDR3 has 15 amino acids. The CDR3 here is CASSRTGGTYNEQFF. DNA of the CDR3: TGCGCCAGCAGCCGAACCGGGGGCACCTACAATGAGCAGTTCTTC.

To note about this clone: Other DNA sequences within the sample encode an identical CDR3. This rearrangement joins TRBV6-5 to TRBJ1-2; no clear D gene. This CDR3 has 13 amino acids. Germline V gene lookup returns CDR1 MNHEY and CDR2 SVGAGI. The V and J ends lost 0 bases and 2 bases respectively, with 4 bases between them. The CDR3: CASSYSPNYGYTF. DNA for the CDR3: TGTGCCAGCAGTTACTCCCCGAACTATGGCTACACCTTC.

V and J are TRBV5-4 and TRBJ2-2, with TRBD1 matching 9 bases. This CDR3 contains 16 residues. With 2 bases clipped from V and 4 bases from J, the junction kept 6 bases outside the gene matches. Looked up from germline, CDR1 is SGHNT and CDR2 is YYREEE (reference sequence). Here the CDR3 reads CASSFWGQGGTGELFF. The CDR3 DNA sequence: TGTGCCAGCAGCTTTTGGGGACAGGGAGGCACCGGGGAGCTGTTTTTT.

The chain carries TRBV9 and TRBJ1-2, with D possibly TRBD1 on 6 matching bases. Germline V gives CDR1 SGDLS, CDR2 YYNGEE. Trimming took 3 bases from V and 5 from J, leaving 14 bases between them. The CDR3 runs 14 residues. CDR3 amino acids: CASSAPGHSYGYTF. CDR3 bases: TGTGCCAGCAGCGCACCGGGACACTCGTATGGCTACACCTTC.

On this clone: The same CDR3 can be traced to other DNA sequences in this sample. The rearrangement uses TRBV28 and TRBJ1-5; possibly TRBD1 for D (5 bases). CDR3 size: 15 residues. Germline values: CDR1 MDHEN, CDR2 SYDVKM. Trimming stripped 1 base from V and 4 bases from J, with 11 bases between. The DNA for the CDR3 is TGTGCCAGCAGTTTATTGGGGGGAGGGAATCAGCCCCAGCATTTT. It yields the protein CASSLLGGGNQPQHF.

The chain carries TRBV28 and TRBJ2-7; the D gene is possibly TRBD2 (6 bases). The CDR3 has 14 amino acids. In germline, CDR1 is MDHEN, CDR2 SYDVKM. With 8 bases removed from V and 6 bases from J, the gap between germline ends came to 20 bases. The CDR3 protein is CASDMGTGPSEQYF. The CDR3 coding sequence is TGTGCCAGCGATATGGGGACTGGGCCTTCCGAGCAGTACTTC.

V and J are TRBV29-1 and TRBJ2-5; tentative D call: TRBD2 (6 bases). This CDR3 region has 14 residues. CDR1 and CDR2 from the germline V gene are SQVTM and ANQGSEA. With 5 bases removed from V and 4 bases from J, the gap between germline ends came to 17 bases. CDR3 sequence: CSVMRDSGLETQYF. The CDR3 DNA reads as TGCAGCGTTATGCGGGACTCCGGTCTAGAGACCCAGTACTTC.

This sequence joins TRBV4-2 and TRBJ1-5; D is possibly TRBD1 (6 bases). V lost 3 bases to trimming and J lost 8 bases, with 17 bases between them. From germline, CDR1 is LGHNA and CDR2 YNFKEQ. The CDR3 length is 15 residues. The CDR3 protein is CASSQDRGGVKPQHF. The CDR3 DNA reads TGTGCCAGCAGCCAGGACCGAGGGGGAGTCAAGCCCCAGCATTTT.

Regarding this clone: The sample holds other DNA sequences that translate to the same CDR3. The J gene is TRBJ2-7, the V gene TRBV6-5, with 10 nucleotides matching TRBD1. The CDR3 loop spans 12 amino acids. CDR1 and CDR2 from the germline V gene are MNHEY and SVGAGI. J gave up 3 bases and V 8 bases, and 1 base lay outside the gene matches. CDR3 region: CASRTGGYEQYF. As DNA, the CDR3 is TGTGCCAGCCGGACAGGGGGCTACGAGCAGTACTTC.

This sequence joins TRBV9 and TRBJ1-5; the D is unclear. The CDR3 consists of 14 residues. Germline CDR1 and CDR2: SGDLS and YYNGEE. The V gene lost 0 bases and the J gene lost 8 bases, with 12 bases spanning the gap. The CDR3 loop is CASSVASGAEPQHF. CDR3 nucleotides: TGTGCCAGCAGCGTAGCTTCAGGAGCCGAGCCCCAGCATTTT.

This clone has just a few counts. The chain combines TRBV7-9 with TRBJ1-5; D is unresolved. Germline loops: CDR1 SEHNR, CDR2 FQNEAQ (reference sequence). CDR3 length equals 13 residues. Trimming shortened V by 6 bases and J by 5 bases, and 11 bases separated the two germline ends. The CDR3 DNA follows: TGTGCCAGCAGTCGGAGTGGGGATCAGCCCCAGCATTTT. Its translation is CASSRSGDQPQHF.

The gene calls are TRBV30 and TRBJ1-5; D uncertain. V was pared by 5 bases and J by 0 bases, with 8 bases between. CDR3 length: 13 residues. Germline-derived CDR1 and CDR2 are GTSNPN and SVGIG (reference sequence). CDR3 bases: TGTGCCTGGCGGAGAGATAGCAATCAGCCCCAGCATTTT. It is translated as CAWRRDSNQPQHF.

This chain connects TRBV9 to TRBJ1-1, with D hard to call. Per the germline V gene, CDR1 is SGDLS and CDR2 is YYNGEE. The CDR3 totals 14 residues. Trimming took 2 bases from V and 8 from J, leaving 16 bases between them. The DNA of the CDR3 is TGTGCCAGCAGCGTCCAGAGGCTCTTGGGGGAAGCTTTCTTT. It codes for CASSVQRLLGEAFF.